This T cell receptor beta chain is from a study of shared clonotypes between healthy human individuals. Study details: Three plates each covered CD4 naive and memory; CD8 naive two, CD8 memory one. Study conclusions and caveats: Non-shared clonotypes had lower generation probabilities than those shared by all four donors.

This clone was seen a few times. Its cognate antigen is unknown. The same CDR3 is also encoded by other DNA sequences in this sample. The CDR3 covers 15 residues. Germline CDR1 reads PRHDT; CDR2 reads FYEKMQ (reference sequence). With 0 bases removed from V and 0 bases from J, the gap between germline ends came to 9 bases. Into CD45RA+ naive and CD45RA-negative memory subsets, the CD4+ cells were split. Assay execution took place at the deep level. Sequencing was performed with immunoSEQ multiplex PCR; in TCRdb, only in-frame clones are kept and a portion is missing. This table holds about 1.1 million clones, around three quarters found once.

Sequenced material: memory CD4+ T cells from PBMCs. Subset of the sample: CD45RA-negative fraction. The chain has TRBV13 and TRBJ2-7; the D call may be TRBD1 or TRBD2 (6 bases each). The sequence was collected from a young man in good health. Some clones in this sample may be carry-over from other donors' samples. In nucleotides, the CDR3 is TGTGCCAGCAGCTTAGGCGGGGGCTTCTCCTACGAGCAGTACTTC. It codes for CASSLGGGFSYEQYF.